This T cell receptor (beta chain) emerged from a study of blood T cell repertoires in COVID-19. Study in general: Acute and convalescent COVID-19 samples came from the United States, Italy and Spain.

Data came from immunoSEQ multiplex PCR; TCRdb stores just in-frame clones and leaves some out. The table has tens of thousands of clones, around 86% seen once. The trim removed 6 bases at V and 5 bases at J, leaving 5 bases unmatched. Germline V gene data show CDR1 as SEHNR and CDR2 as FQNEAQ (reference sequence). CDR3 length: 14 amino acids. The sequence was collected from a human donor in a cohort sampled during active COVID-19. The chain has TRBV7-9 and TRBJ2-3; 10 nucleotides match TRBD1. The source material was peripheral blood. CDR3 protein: CASRAGTGEDTQYF. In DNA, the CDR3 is TGTGCCAGCAGGGCCGGGACAGGGGAAGATACGCAGTATTTT.